This TCR beta chain was sequenced in a study of blood T cell repertoires in COVID-19. Study-level information: The samples span acute and convalescent COVID-19 from the United States, Italy and Spain. Nucleic acid was either cDNA or gDNA, and it came from T cells, B-cell-depleted T cells, or PBMCs.

Original data processing: Amplification of reference gene primers provided the estimated nucleated cell counts. The assay was immunoSEQ multiplex PCR, and TCRdb's table has in-frame clones only and misses some. The V and J calls and the clone size are those of that table, but D and trimming were determined from the DNA. Here the sample spans 200,000 to 250,000 clones, around 80% being singletons. Germline CDR1 is MNHNY and CDR2 is SVGAGI (reference sequence). The germline V and J ends were trimmed by 5 bases and 6 bases, with 10 bases remaining between them. The CDR3 runs 13 residues. The sequenced sample consisted of peripheral blood. The TCR sequence derives from a woman aged 40-49 years with acute or convalescent COVID-19. The rearrangement joins TRBV6-6 to TRBJ2-2; D unresolved. The CDR3 coding sequence is TGTGCCAGCAGTCTCCTTAATCCCGGGGAGCTGTTTTTT. Residues: CASSLLNPGELFF.